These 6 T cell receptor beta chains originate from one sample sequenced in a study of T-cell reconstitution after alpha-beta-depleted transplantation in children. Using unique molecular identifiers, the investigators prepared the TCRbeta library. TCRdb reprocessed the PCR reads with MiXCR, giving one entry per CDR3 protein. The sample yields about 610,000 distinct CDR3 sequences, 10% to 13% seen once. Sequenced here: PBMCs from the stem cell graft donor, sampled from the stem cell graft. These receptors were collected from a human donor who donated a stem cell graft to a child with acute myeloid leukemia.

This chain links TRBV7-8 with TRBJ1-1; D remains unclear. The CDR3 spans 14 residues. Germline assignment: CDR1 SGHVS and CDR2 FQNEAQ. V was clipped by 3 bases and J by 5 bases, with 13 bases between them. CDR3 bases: TGTGCCAGCAGCTTTCGGGGAATAGGGACTGAAGCTTTCTTT. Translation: CASSFRGIGTEAFF.

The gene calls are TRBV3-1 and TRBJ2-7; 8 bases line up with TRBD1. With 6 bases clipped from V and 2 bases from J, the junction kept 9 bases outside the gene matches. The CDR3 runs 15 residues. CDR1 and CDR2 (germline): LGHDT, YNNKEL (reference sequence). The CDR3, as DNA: TGTGCCAGCAGACACAGACAGGGGCCAACCTACGAGCAGTACTTC. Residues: CASRHRQGPTYEQYF.

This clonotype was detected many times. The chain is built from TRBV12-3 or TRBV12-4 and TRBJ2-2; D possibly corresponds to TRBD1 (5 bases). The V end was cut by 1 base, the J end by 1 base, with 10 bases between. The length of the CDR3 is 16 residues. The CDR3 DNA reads TGTGCCAGCAGTTTAGTGGCAGGGCGGAACACCGGGGAGCTGTTTTTT. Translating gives CASSLVAGRNTGELFF.

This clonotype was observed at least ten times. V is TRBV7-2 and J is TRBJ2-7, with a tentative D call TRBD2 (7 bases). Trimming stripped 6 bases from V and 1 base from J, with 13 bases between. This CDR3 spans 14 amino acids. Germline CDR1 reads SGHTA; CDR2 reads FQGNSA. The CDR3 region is CASRGGGPSYEQYF. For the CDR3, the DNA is TGTGCCAGCAGGGGCGGGGGCCCTTCCTACGAGCAGTACTTC.

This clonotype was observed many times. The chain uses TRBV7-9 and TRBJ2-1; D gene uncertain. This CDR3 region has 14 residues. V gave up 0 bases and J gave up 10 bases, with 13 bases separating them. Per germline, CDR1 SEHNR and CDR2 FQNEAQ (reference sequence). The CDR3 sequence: CASSLAYGPGEQFF. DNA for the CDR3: TGTGCCAGCAGCTTAGCGTACGGTCCTGGGGAGCAGTTCTTC.

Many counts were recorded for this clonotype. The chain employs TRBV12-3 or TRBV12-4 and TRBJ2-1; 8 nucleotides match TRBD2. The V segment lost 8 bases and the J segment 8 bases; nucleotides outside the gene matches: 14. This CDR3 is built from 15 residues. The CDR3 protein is CASANPSGSTYEQFF. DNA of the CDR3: TGTGCCAGCGCCAACCCCAGCGGGAGTACCTATGAGCAGTTCTTC.